The 30 T cell receptor beta chains reported below all come from one sample, sequenced in a study of identical twins. Each CDR3 protein gets one entry after TCRdb re-called the 5' RACE reads with MiXCR. The repertoire has approximately 1.8 million distinct CDR3 sequences, 25% to 35% of them found once; the top ten carry roughly 0.3%. The sequenced material came from cord blood. All receptors derive from a newborn girl in good health.

This clonotype turned up a few times. The CDR3 DNA is TGTGCCAGCAGCTTCCGAGGGGGGGGCAGCTCCTACGAGCAGTACTTC. Encoded protein: CASSFRGGGSSYEQYF. The V gene is TRBV11-2, the J gene TRBJ2-7, with D maybe TRBD2 (7 bases). Germline V gene data show CDR1 as SGHAT and CDR2 as FQNNGV. The CDR3 runs 16 residues. V was shortened by 3 bases and J by 0 bases, with 15 bases between the two germline ends.

The chain carries TRBV12-3 or TRBV12-4 and TRBJ1-5, with D unresolved. V dropped 3 bases and J dropped 1 base, with 10 bases sitting between them. The CDR3 runs 15 residues. The CDR3 here is CASSFGELSNQPQHF. The CDR3 nucleotides read TGTGCCAGCAGTTTTGGGGAGTTGAGCAATCAGCCCCAGCATTTT.

This clonotype showed up just a few times. This chain uses TRBV9 with TRBJ2-3, with 8 bases fitting TRBD2. The CDR3 is 16 amino acids. The germline gives CDR1 SGDLS, CDR2 YYNGEE. Losses at the gene ends were 3 bases for V and 2 bases for J; bases not matched to a gene: 8. The CDR3 loop is CASSESGGRTTDTQYF. DNA of the CDR3: TGTGCCAGCAGCGAAAGCGGGGGTAGAACCACAGATACGCAGTATTTT.

The chain carries TRBV7-9 and TRBJ2-1, with D tentatively TRBD2 (6 bases). Trimming took off 6 bases at V and 3 bases at J, with 21 bases between the two ends. CDR1 is SEHNR and CDR2 is FQNEAQ in the germline V gene (reference sequence). The CDR3 loop spans 17 amino acids. CDR3 DNA sequence: TGTGCCAGCAGTTCCACGACTGGCGGGGTTTTCTACAATGAGCAGTTCTTC. Protein sequence: CASSSTTGGVFYNEQFF.

Comment on this clonotype: The junction differs from germline at one of its ends, possibly a read error. This chain connects TRBV5-1 to TRBJ2-5, with TRBD1 as a possible D gene (6 bases). The CDR3 consists of 14 residues. Germline V lookup: CDR1 SGHRS, CDR2 YFSETQ. The CDR3 reads CASSFGQYQETLYF. CDR3 sequence (DNA): TGCGCCAGCAGCTTTGGACAGTACCAAGAGACCCTGTACTTC.

This clonotype was detected only a few times. The V gene is TRBV7-2, the J gene TRBJ2-5, with 9 bases lining up with TRBD2. The J call is uncertain, as TRBJ2-7 better fits the DNA end. CDR1 and CDR2 from the germline V gene are SGHTA and FQGNSA. The CDR3 totals 13 residues. CDR3 protein: CASLAGVRHEQYF. Here the CDR3 DNA reads TGTGCCAGCTTAGCGGGAGTCCGTCACGAGCAGTACTTC.

V usage is TRBV20-1 and J usage is TRBJ2-1; TRBD2 matches 14 bases. Germline assignment: CDR1 DFQATT and CDR2 SNEGSKA (reference sequence). V was clipped by 3 bases and J by 6 bases; unmatched bases: 4. CDR3 size: 15 residues. Here the CDR3 DNA reads TGCAGTGCTAGCGGACTAGCGGGGGGCCTCAATGAGCAGTTCTTC. Protein sequence: CSASGLAGGLNEQFF.

The chain uses TRBV6-2 or TRBV6-3 and TRBJ2-7; 7 positions agree with TRBD2. Trimming removed 2 bases from V and 7 bases from J; junction bases left unmatched: 11. The CDR3 runs to 15 residues. Germline CDR1 and CDR2: MNHEY and SVGEGT. CDR3 residues: CASSYSLGGSGEQYF. In DNA, the CDR3 is TGTGCCAGCAGTTACAGTCTGGGCGGGAGCGGTGAGCAGTACTTC.

The CDR3 here is CASSALGAGGYSPLHF. In DNA, the CDR3 is TGTGCCAGCAGCGCCTTGGGGGCAGGAGGTTATTCACCCCTCCACTTT. V is TRBV28 and J is TRBJ1-6, with a possible D match to TRBD1 (6 bases). CDR3 length equals 16 residues. Germline V gene lookup returns CDR1 MDHEN and CDR2 SYDVKM. The V and J ends lost 6 bases and 8 bases respectively, with 20 bases between them.

This clonotype was seen only a few times. The CDR3 DNA is TGCGCCACCTCCCTAGGCAGGGGAGAGACCCAGTACTTC. Protein: CATSLGRGETQYF. The chain employs TRBV5-1 and TRBJ2-5, with D possibly TRBD1 on 6 matching bases. The germline CDR1 and CDR2 sequences are SGHRS and YFSETQ. Trimming stripped 9 bases from V and 4 bases from J, with 16 bases between. The CDR3 spans 13 residues.

This rearrangement joins TRBV20-1 to TRBJ1-2; 9 positions agree with TRBD1. The CDR3 runs to 14 residues. CDR1 and CDR2 from the germline V gene are DFQATT and SNEGSKA (reference sequence). V lost 3 bases and J lost 5; bases outside the gene matches: 7. CDR3 sequence reads: CSARPPGQGYGYTF. CDR3 coding DNA: TGCAGTGCTAGGCCCCCAGGACAGGGGTATGGCTACACCTTC.

The chain links TRBV28 to TRBJ1-2; D uncertain. This CDR3 region has 11 residues. Germline CDR1 and CDR2: MDHEN and SYDVKM. The CDR3, as DNA: TGTGCGGCCGAAACTAACTATGGCTACACCTTC. Protein sequence: CAAETNYGYTF.

This clonotype was seen once. The J gene is TRBJ2-3, the V gene TRBV9; D might be TRBD1 (5 bases). Germline V gene lookup returns CDR1 SGDLS and CDR2 YYNGEE. The CDR3 spans 15 residues. The V and J ends lost 5 bases and 2 bases respectively, with 15 bases between them. CDR3 amino acids: CASRGSTGSTDTQYF. The CDR3 region has the DNA TGTGCCAGCAGGGGGTCTACAGGTTCCACAGATACGCAGTATTTT.

This chain joins TRBV3-1 and TRBJ2-1; no definite D call. Germline assignment: CDR1 LGHDT and CDR2 YNNKEL (reference sequence). Trimming shortened V by 0 bases and J by 4 bases, and 16 bases separated the two germline ends. This CDR3 has 17 residues. CDR3 coding DNA: TGTGCCAGCAGCCAAGATCCGACCCGCCCATTTTACAATGAGCAGTTCTTC. It yields the protein CASSQDPTRPFYNEQFF.

The rearrangement links TRBV16 to TRBJ2-7; D gene ambiguous. The CDR3 is made up of 16 amino acids. Trimming removed 2 bases from V and 0 bases from J, with 14 bases in between. Germline V lookup: CDR1 KGHSY, CDR2 FQNENV. The CDR3 nucleotides are TGTGCCAGCAGCCAAGTCCTTACTTCATACTCCTACGAGCAGTACTTC. This translates into CASSQVLTSYSYEQYF.

This clonotype was picked up a small number of times. The rearrangement joins TRBV2 to TRBJ2-7; 13 bases match TRBD2. The CDR3 totals 17 residues. Trimming cost V 6 bases and J 4 bases; bases outside gene matches: 12. The V gene's germline CDR1 is SNHLY and CDR2 FYNNEI. This chain's CDR3 is CASSSGLAGEGGYEQYF. CDR3 DNA sequence: TGTGCCAGCAGCAGTGGACTAGCGGGAGAAGGAGGTTACGAGCAGTACTTC.

The chain combines TRBV2 with TRBJ1-1; 8 bases align to TRBD1. The ends lost 3 bases at V and 6 bases at J; junction bases unmatched: 6. Looked up from germline, CDR1 is SNHLY and CDR2 is FYNNEI. The CDR3 loop spans 14 amino acids. CDR3 residues: CASSEDREVPEAFF. CDR3 bases: TGTGCCAGCAGTGAGGACAGGGAGGTACCTGAAGCTTTCTTT.

The J gene is TRBJ1-5, the V gene TRBV27, with 8 nucleotides matching TRBD1. Per germline, CDR1 MNHEY and CDR2 SMNVEV (reference sequence). V gave up 8 bases and J gave up 9 bases; unmatched junction bases: 0. The CDR3 loop spans 10 amino acids. CDR3 coding DNA: TGTGCCAGCGGACAGGGGCCCCAGCATTTT. Its translation: CASGQGPQHF.

The chain carries TRBV12-5 and TRBJ2-1; 11 nucleotides line up with TRBD1. CDR1 is LGHNT and CDR2 is FRNRAP in the germline V gene. There are 18 residues in the CDR3. After removal of 0 bases from V and 4 bases from J, the junction contained 8 bases not matched to a gene. DNA for the CDR3: TGTGCTAGTGGTTTGGTGGTTACCGGGACAGGGGGTTACAATGAGCAGTTCTTC. This codes for CASGLVVTGTGGYNEQFF.

The genes are TRBV3-1 and TRBJ1-2, with unresolved D. Trimming took off 1 base at V and 9 bases at J, with 6 bases between the two ends. Germline V gene sequence: CDR1 LGHDT, CDR2 YNNKEL (reference sequence). CDR3 length equals 11 residues. CDR3 sequence: CASSQAYSYTF. DNA for the CDR3: TGTGCCAGCAGCCAAGCATATAGCTACACCTTC.

This clonotype was counted only a few times. This chain joins TRBV4-2 and TRBJ2-6; no clear D gene. The CDR3 covers 14 residues. V lost 2 bases, J lost 2 bases, and 4 bases lay in between. The germline gives CDR1 LGHNA, CDR2 YNFKEQ. CDR3 sequence (DNA): TGTGCCAGCAGCCAATCCCCTGGGGCCAACGTCCTGACTTTC. Its protein is CASSQSPGANVLTF.

The rearrangement joins TRBV5-1 to TRBJ1-2; D might be TRBD1 (5 bases). The germline V and J ends were trimmed by 3 bases and 0 bases, with 15 bases remaining between them. CDR1 and CDR2 from the germline V gene are SGHRS and YFSETQ. The CDR3 sequence is 16 residues long. The CDR3 protein is CASSWRGTPSNYGYTF. The CDR3 nucleotides read TGCGCCAGCAGCTGGCGGGGCACTCCTTCTAACTATGGCTACACCTTC.

This clonotype was counted ten times or more. The junction does not match germline at one end; this may be a read error. The chain recombines TRBV5-1 with TRBJ1-4; D is undetermined. The germline V gene has CDR1 SGHRS and CDR2 YFSETQ. The CDR3 consists of 14 residues. For the CDR3, the DNA is TGTGCCAGCAGCCTTCGGGCAACTAATGAAAAACTGTTTTTT. It is translated as CASSLRATNEKLFF.

The rearrangement joins TRBV2 to TRBJ1-2; D gene ambiguous. In germline, CDR1 is SNHLY, CDR2 FYNNEI. The CDR3 has 15 residues. Trimming cost V 6 bases and J 2 bases, with 16 bases left between them. CDR3 in DNA: TGTGCCAGCAGACAAAAAACAGACCGAAACTATGGCTACACCTTC. Translation: CASRQKTDRNYGYTF.

This clonotype showed up just a few times. The J gene is TRBJ1-1, the V gene TRBV7-2, with D perhaps matching TRBD1 (6 bases). Between the trimmed V and J ends, which lost 1 base and 1 base, there was a span of 19 bases. CDR1 SGHTA and CDR2 FQGNSA come from the germline V gene. There are 18 residues in the CDR3. CDR3 coding DNA: TGTGCCAGCAGCTTAGTTCCAGGGGCCTTTAAAGGGAACACTGAAGCTTTCTTT. Encoded protein: CASSLVPGAFKGNTEAFF.

Only a few counts were recorded for this clonotype. This chain uses TRBV29-1 with TRBJ2-1; TRBD2 agrees at 10 bases. The germline CDR1 and CDR2 sequences are SQVTM and ANQGSEA. The V and J ends lost 2 bases and 0 bases, in that order; junction bases with no gene match: 4. The CDR3 consists of 16 residues. The CDR3, as DNA: TGCAGCGTTGAATCGGCTAGCGGGAGCTCCTACAATGAGCAGTTCTTC. Translation gives CSVESASGSSYNEQFF.

This clonotype was detected ten times or more. V and J are TRBV29-1 and TRBJ2-3, with TRBD2 matching 10 bases. CDR1 and CDR2 (germline): SQVTM, ANQGSEA. The CDR3 extends over 15 amino acids. The V gene end was trimmed by 1 base and the J gene end by 3 bases; junction bases not matched to a gene: 4. The CDR3: CSVEVEGLATDTQYF. The CDR3 DNA is TGCAGCGTTGAAGTCGAGGGACTAGCGACAGATACGCAGTATTTT.

In its sample, this clonotype was seen many times. The chain is built from TRBV11-2 and TRBJ1-2; D is unresolved. The CDR3 totals 14 residues. Germline CDR1 SGHAT, CDR2 FQNNGV. The V gene lost 1 base and the J gene lost 4 bases, with 10 bases spanning the gap. CDR3 loop: CASSLGPLGYGYTF. CDR3 nucleotides: TGTGCCAGCAGCTTAGGCCCTCTCGGCTATGGCTACACCTTC.

This clonotype was detected only a few times. This chain uses TRBV20-1 with TRBJ2-5; TRBD2 might be the D (5 bases). The DNA matches TRBJ2-7 better at its end, which makes the J call doubtful. CDR3 length: 15 residues. The germline V gene encodes CDR1 DFQATT and CDR2 SNEGSKA (reference sequence). The CDR3 bases are TGCAGTGCTAGACCCCCTAGAAAGAGGGAGACCGAGCAGTACTTC. Protein: CSARPPRKRETEQYF.

This clonotype was seen more than once but under ten times. The chain links TRBV12-3 or TRBV12-4 to TRBJ1-4; TRBD1 might be the D (5 bases). This CDR3 is built from 16 residues. Trimming cost V 6 bases and J 15 bases, with 29 bases left between them. CDR3 region: CASSSSGTSPRLKVFF. The CDR3 DNA sequence: TGTGCCAGCAGCTCCTCGGGGACCAGTCCTAGGTTAAAGGTGTTTTTT.